The entry below describes one TCR beta chain. The antigen is unknown. The ends were cut back, 2 bases at V and 7 bases at J, with 5 bases in the middle. The CDR3 runs 11 residues. Germline V gene sequence: CDR1 MNHNY, CDR2 SVGAGI (reference sequence). TCRdb keeps only in-frame clones here, not all; method: immunoSEQ multiplex PCR. Of 90,000 to 95,000 clones in the sample, around 90% are singletons; the top ten hold 5.5% to 6%. This entry belongs to a study of identifying expanded T cells in peripheral blood. General study results and limits: Over two and four weeks, about 17 and 20 clones changed, versus approximately 1.2 between replicates.

The receptor was isolated from a person aged 18 to 70 in good health. J is TRBJ1-1 and V is TRBV6-6; no clear D. Source material: blood. CDR3 residues: CASSYGFEAFF. In nucleotides, the CDR3 is TGTGCCAGCAGTTACGGATTTGAAGCTTTCTTT.